The source of this T cell receptor (beta chain) is a study of control samples from healthy donors and cancer patients. V lost 2 bases, J lost 6 bases, and 9 bases lay in between. This CDR3 comprises 13 residues. Measured with immunoSEQ multiplex PCR; TCRdb has only the in-frame clones, and not every one. The table has some 130,000 clones, around 90% seen once; the top ten hold roughly 2.5%. The sequenced sample consisted of blood. The sequence was obtained from a middle-aged man in good health. This chain connects TRBV12-3 or TRBV12-4 to TRBJ2-3, with D maybe TRBD2 (6 bases). Written as DNA, the CDR3 is TGTGCCAGCAGTTTATCAGGGAGGGATACGCAGTATTTT. Translated: CASSLSGRDTQYF.